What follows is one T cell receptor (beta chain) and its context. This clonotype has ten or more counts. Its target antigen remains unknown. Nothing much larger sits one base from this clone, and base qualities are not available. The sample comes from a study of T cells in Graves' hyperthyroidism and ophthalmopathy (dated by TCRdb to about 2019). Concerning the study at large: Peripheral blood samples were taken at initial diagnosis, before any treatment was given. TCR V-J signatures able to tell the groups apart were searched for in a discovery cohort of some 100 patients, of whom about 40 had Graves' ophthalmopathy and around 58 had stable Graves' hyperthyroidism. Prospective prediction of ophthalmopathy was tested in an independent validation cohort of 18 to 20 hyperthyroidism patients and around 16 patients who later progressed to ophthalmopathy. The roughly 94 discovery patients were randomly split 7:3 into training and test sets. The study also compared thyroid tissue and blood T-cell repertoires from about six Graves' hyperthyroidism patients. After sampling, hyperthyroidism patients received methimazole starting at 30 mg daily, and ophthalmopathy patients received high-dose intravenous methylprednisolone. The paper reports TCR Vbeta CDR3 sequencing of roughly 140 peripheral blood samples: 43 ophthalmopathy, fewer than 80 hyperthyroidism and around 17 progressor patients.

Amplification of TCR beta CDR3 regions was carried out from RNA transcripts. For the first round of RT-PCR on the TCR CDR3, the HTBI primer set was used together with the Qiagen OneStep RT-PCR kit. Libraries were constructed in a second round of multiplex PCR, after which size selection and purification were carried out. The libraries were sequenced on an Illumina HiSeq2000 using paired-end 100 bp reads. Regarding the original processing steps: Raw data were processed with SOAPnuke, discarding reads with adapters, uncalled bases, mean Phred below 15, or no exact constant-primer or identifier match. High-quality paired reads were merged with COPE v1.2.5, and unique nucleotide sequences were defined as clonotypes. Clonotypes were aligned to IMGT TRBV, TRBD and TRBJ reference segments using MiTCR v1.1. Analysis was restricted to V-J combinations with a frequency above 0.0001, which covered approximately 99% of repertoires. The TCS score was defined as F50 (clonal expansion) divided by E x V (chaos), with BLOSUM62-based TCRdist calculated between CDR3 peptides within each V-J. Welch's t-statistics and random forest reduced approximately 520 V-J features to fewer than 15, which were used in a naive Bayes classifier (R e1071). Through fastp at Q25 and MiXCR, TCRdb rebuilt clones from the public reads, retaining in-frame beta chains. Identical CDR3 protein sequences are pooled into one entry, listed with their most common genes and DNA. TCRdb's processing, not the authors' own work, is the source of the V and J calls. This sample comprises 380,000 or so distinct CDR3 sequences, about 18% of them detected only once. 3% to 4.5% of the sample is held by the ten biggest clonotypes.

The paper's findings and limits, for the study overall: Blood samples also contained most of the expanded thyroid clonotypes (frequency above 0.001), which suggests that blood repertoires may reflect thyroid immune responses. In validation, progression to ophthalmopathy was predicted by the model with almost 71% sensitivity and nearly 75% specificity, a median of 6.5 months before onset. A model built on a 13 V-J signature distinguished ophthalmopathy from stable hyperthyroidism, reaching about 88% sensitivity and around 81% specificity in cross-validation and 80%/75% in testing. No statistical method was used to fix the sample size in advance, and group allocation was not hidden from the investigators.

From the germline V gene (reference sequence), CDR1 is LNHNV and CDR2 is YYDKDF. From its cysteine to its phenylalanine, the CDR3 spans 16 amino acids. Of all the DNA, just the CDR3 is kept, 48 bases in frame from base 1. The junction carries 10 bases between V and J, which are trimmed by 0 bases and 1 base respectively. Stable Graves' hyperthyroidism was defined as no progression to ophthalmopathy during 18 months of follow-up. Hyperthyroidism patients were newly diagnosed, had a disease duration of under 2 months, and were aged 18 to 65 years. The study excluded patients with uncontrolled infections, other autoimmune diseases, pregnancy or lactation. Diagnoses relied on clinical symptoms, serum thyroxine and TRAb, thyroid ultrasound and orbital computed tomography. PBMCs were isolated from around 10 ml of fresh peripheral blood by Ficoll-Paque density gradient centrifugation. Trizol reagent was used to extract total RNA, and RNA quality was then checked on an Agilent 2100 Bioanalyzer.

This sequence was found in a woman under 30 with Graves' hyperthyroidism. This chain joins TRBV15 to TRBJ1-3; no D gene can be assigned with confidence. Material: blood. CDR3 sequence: CATSRDAGLSGNTIYF. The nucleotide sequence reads TGTGCCACCAGCAGAGATGCGGGCTTGTCTGGAAACACCATATATTTT.